This T cell receptor (beta chain) comes out of a study of blood T cell repertoires in COVID-19. Study-wide context: Nucleic acid was either cDNA or gDNA, and it came from T cells, B-cell-depleted T cells, or PBMCs.

This CDR3 is built from 14 residues. Germline V gene sequence: CDR1 MNHEY, CDR2 SVGAGI. The junction had 13 bases not matched to a gene; V was cut back by 7 bases and J by 7 bases. Before being deemed recovered, Cohort 3 donors had two negative PCRs, clearance, or symptom resolution. Repertoires were generated with immunoSEQ multiplex PCR, while TCRdb's copy carries only in-frame clones and drops some. The sample yields 250,000 to 300,000 clones, roughly 88% seen once. The sequence was obtained from a woman in her forties or fifties who had recovered from COVID-19. The material sequenced was PBMCs or T cells enriched from blood (not recorded which). The chain is built from TRBV6-5 and TRBJ2-7; 7 nucleotides match TRBD2. Written as DNA, the CDR3 is TGTGCCAGCACCCCCCGAACGGGAGGTGGGGAGCAGTACTTC. It translates to CASTPRTGGGEQYF.